The clone carrying this T cell receptor beta chain has a single count. This sample is drawn from a study of blood T cell repertoires in COVID-19. V lost 6 bases to trimming and J lost 5 bases, with 17 bases between them. Germline V gene sequence: CDR1 MNHEY, CDR2 SMNVEV (reference sequence). The CDR3 consists of 14 residues. The method was immunoSEQ multiplex PCR; TCRdb's version includes in-frame clones alone and lacks a portion of them. The table includes 120,000 to 150,000 clones, roughly four fifths detected once. The J gene is TRBJ2-7, the V gene TRBV27, with TRBD2 as a possible D gene (7 bases). The receptor was isolated from a woman in her forties or fifties with acute COVID-19. The specimen was PBMCs or T cells enriched from blood (not recorded which). CDR3 loop: CASSPGGQLNEQYF. The CDR3 DNA reads as TGTGCCAGCAGCCCCGGGGGGCAACTAAACGAGCAGTACTTC.